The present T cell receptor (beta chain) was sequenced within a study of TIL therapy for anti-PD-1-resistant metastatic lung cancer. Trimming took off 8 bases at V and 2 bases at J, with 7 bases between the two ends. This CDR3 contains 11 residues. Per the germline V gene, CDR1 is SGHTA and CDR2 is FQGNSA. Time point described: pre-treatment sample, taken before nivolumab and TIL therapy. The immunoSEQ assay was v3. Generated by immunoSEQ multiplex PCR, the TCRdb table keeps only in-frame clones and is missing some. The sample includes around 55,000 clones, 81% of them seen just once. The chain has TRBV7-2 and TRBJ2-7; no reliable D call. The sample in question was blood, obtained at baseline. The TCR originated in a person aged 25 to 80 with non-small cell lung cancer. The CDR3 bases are TGTGCCAGCGGGGTTCCCTACGAGCAGTACTTC. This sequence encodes CASGVPYEQYF.